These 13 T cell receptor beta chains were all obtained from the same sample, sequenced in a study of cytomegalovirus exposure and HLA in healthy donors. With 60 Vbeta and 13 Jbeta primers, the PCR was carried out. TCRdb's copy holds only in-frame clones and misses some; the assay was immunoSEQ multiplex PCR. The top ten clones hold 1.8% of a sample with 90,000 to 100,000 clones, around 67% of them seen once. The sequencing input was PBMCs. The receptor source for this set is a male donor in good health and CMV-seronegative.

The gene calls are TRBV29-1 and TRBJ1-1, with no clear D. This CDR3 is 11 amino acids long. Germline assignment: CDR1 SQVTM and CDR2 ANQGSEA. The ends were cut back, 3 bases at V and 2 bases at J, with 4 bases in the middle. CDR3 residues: CSVDTNTEAFF. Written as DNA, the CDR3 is TGCAGCGTTGACACAAACACTGAAGCTTTCTTT. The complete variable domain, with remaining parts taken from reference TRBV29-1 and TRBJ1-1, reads SAVISQKPSRDICQRGTSLTIQCQVDSQVTMMFWYRQQPGQSLTLIATANQGSEATYESGFVIDKFPISRPNLTFSTLTVSNMSPEDSSIYLCSVDTNTEAFFGQGTRLTVV.

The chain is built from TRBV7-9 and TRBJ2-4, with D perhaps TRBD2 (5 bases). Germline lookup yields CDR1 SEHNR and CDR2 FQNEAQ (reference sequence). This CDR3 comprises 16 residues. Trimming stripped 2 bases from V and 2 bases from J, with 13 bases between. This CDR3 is CASSLLATASKNIQYF. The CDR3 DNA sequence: TGTGCCAGCAGCTTACTAGCAACCGCGTCCAAAAACATTCAGTACTTC.

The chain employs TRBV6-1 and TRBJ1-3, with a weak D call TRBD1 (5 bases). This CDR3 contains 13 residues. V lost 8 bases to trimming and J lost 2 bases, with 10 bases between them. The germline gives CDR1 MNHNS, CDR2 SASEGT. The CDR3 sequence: CASAPGPGNTIYF. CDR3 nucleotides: TGTGCCAGCGCCCCAGGGCCTGGAAACACCATATATTTT.

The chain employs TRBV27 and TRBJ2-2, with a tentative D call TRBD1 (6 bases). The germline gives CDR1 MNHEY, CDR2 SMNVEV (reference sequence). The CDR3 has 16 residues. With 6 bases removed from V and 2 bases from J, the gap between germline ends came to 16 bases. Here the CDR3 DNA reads TGTGCCAGCAGCCTAGGCAGGGGCCCTAACACCGGGGAGCTGTTTTTT. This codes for CASSLGRGPNTGELFF.

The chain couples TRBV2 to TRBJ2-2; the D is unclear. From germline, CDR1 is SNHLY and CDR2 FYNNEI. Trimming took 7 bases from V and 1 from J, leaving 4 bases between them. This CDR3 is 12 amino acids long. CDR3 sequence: CASTGNTGELFF. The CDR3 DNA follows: TGTGCCAGCACGGGGAACACCGGGGAGCTGTTTTTT.

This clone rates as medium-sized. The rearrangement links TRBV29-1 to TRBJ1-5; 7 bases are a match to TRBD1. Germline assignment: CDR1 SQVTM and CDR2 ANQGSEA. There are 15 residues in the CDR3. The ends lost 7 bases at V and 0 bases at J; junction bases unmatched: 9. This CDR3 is CSAITGANSNQPQHF. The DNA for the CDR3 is TGCAGCGCTATAACAGGGGCTAATAGCAATCAGCCCCAGCATTTT.

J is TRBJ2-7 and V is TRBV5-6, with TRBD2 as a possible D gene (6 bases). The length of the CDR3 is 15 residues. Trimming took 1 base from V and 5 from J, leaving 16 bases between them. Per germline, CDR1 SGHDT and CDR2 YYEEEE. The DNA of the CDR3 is TGTGCCAGCAGCTTGAGGGCAGGGAGGCACCACGAGCAGTACTTC. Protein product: CASSLRAGRHHEQYF. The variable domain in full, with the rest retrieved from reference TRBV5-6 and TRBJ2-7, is DAGVTQSPTHLIKTRGQQVTLRCSPKSGHDTVSWYQQALGQGPQFIFQYYEEEERQRGNFPDRFSGHQFPNYSSELNVNALLLGDSALYLCASSLRAGRHHEQYFGPGTRLTVT.

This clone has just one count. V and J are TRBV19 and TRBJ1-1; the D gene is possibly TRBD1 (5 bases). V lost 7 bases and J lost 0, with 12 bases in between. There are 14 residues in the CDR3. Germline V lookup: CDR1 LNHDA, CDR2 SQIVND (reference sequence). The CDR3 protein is CASMGRGVNTEAFF. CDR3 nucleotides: TGTGCCAGTATGGGCCGGGGGGTGAACACTGAAGCTTTCTTT.

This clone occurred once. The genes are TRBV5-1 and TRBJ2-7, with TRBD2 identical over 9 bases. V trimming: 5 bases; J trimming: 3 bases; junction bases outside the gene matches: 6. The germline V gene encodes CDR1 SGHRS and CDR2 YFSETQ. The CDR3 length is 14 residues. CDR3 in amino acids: CASRPGTSFYEQYF. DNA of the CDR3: TGCGCCAGCAGGCCTGGGACTAGCTTCTACGAGCAGTACTTC.

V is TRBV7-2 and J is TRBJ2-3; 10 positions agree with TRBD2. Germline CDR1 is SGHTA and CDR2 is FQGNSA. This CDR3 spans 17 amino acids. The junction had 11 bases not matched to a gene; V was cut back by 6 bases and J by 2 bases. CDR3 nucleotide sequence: TGTGCCAGCAGTTCCGACCCGGGACTAGCGTCCACAGATACGCAGTATTTT. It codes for CASSSDPGLASTDTQYF.

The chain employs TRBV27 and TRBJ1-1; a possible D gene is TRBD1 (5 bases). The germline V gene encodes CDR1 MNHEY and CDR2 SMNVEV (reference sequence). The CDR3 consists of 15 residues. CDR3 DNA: TGTGTTTCTGTGAGGGGACTGTATTTGGACACTGAAGCTTTCTTT. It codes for CVSVRGLYLDTEAFF.

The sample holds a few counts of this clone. CDR3 bases: TGTGCCAGCAGTGAACGTAGCGGGAGGATAGTGAGGGGTGAGCAGTTCTTC. Residues: CASSERSGRIVRGEQFF. This chain connects TRBV6-1 to TRBJ2-1; 10 bases line up with TRBD2. Germline loops: CDR1 MNHNS, CDR2 SASEGT. The trim removed 2 bases at V and 9 bases at J, leaving 13 bases unmatched. CDR3 length equals 17 residues.

CDR3 nucleotides: TGCAGCGTTGTGGGACTAGCGGGGCCCTACGAGCAGTACTTC. The encoded protein is CSVVGLAGPYEQYF. The chain uses TRBV29-1 and TRBJ2-5; 13 nucleotides line up with TRBD2. The end of the DNA aligns better with TRBJ2-7, so the J call may be wrong. The length of the CDR3 is 14 residues. Germline-derived CDR1 and CDR2 are SQVTM and ANQGSEA.